Following are 30 T cell receptor beta chains from one sample sequenced in a study of T cell changes during pregnancy in multiple sclerosis. Profiling relied on immunoSEQ multiplex PCR, and the TCRdb table lists in-frame clones only, not all of them. The profile shows 25,000 to 30,000 clones, roughly 84% of them singletons. The source material was CD8+ T cells from peripheral blood mononuclear cells, sampled after pregnancy. These receptors all stem from a female donor with multiple sclerosis, enrolled in a pregnancy study.

In its sample, this clone was seen many times. The V gene is TRBV28, the J gene TRBJ2-1; the match to TRBD2 covers 7 bases. Germline V gives CDR1 MDHEN, CDR2 SYDVKM. V lost 4 bases, J lost 0 bases, and 6 bases stayed unmatched. CDR3 length: 16 residues. The CDR3 bases are TGTGCCAGCAGTTACACGACTAGCAACTCCTACAATGAGCAGTTCTTC. This sequence encodes CASSYTTSNSYNEQFF.

V usage is TRBV28 and J usage is TRBJ1-1; maybe TRBD1 (6 bases). V was pared by 3 bases and J by 5 bases, with 19 bases between. The CDR3 consists of 16 residues. CDR1 MDHEN and CDR2 SYDVKM come from the germline V gene. Here the CDR3 reads CASSFPAQTGWTEAFF. The CDR3 DNA reads as TGTGCCAGCAGTTTTCCCGCTCAAACAGGGTGGACTGAAGCTTTCTTT.

V usage is TRBV27 and J usage is TRBJ2-1; the match to TRBD2 covers 14 bases. Germline CDR1 reads MNHEY; CDR2 reads SMNVEV (reference sequence). The CDR3 totals 16 residues. V dropped 2 bases and J dropped 6; count of bases not matched to a gene: 3. In DNA form, the CDR3 reads TGTGCCAGCAGTTTAAGGACTAGCGGGGGGATCAATGAGCAGTTCTTC. Translation: CASSLRTSGGINEQFF.

The chain employs TRBV5-6 and TRBJ2-5; 8 bases are a match to TRBD1. Germline V gene data show CDR1 as SGHDT and CDR2 as YYEEEE. The CDR3 has 14 residues. V was pared by 4 bases and J by 5 bases, with 7 bases of the junction left unmatched. The CDR3 region is CASSPQGARETQYF. DNA of the CDR3: TGTGCCAGCAGCCCGCAGGGGGCAAGGGAGACCCAGTACTTC.

This chain connects TRBV29-1 to TRBJ1-1; the D gene is possibly TRBD1 (5 bases). V was cut by 0 bases and J by 4 bases, with 12 bases left in between. This CDR3 has 14 residues. CDR1 is SQVTM and CDR2 is ANQGSEA in the germline V gene. In DNA form, the CDR3 reads TGCAGCGTTGAAGATCCCGGGGGACCCACTGAAGCTTTCTTT. This translates into CSVEDPGGPTEAFF.

V is TRBV7-9 and J is TRBJ2-3, with 8 nucleotides matching TRBD2. Germline V lookup: CDR1 SEHNR, CDR2 FQNEAQ (reference sequence). Trimming cost V 4 bases and J 0 bases; bases outside gene matches: 9. The CDR3 sequence is 17 residues long. CDR3 amino acids: CASSSTLAGPSTDTQYF. In nucleotides, the CDR3 is TGTGCCAGCAGCTCAACCCTAGCGGGCCCTAGCACAGATACGCAGTATTTT.

The V gene is TRBV6-5, the J gene TRBJ1-2; D is uncertain. V gave up 5 bases and J gave up 0 bases, with 13 bases separating them. From germline, CDR1 is MNHEY and CDR2 SVGAGI. The CDR3 loop spans 15 amino acids. CDR3 loop: CASSRSFGANYGYTF. The CDR3 DNA reads TGTGCCAGCAGTAGGTCTTTCGGAGCTAACTATGGCTACACCTTC.

The chain links TRBV7-9 to TRBJ2-7, with 8 bases that match TRBD2. V gave up 1 base and J gave up 2 bases; unmatched junction bases: 4. This CDR3 has 15 residues. Germline CDR1 and CDR2: SEHNR and FQNEAQ (reference sequence). The CDR3 coding sequence is TGTGCCAGCAGCTTAGGTAGCGGGGCGACCTACGAGCAGTACTTC. This translates into CASSLGSGATYEQYF. The variable domain in full, completed from reference TRBV7-9 and TRBJ2-7, reads DTGVSQNPRHKITKRGQNVTFRCDPISEHNRLYWYRQTLGQGPEFLTYFQNEAQLEKSRLLSDRFSAERPKGSFSTLEIQRTEQGDSAMYLCASSLGSGATYEQYFGPGTRLTVT.

This clone has a single count. The V call is TRBV27, the J call TRBJ1-1; D is uncertain. The CDR3 runs to 13 residues. V was shortened by 6 bases and J by 1 base, with 9 bases between the two germline ends. Per germline, CDR1 MNHEY and CDR2 SMNVEV (reference sequence). CDR3 amino acids: CASSSRGNTEAFF. The CDR3 nucleotides are TGTGCCAGCAGCTCACGGGGGAACACTGAAGCTTTCTTT.

The chain joins TRBV4-1 to TRBJ2-4; 7 nucleotides align to TRBD1. Trimming cost V 2 bases and J 8 bases; bases outside gene matches: 6. This CDR3 has 14 residues. The germline CDR1 and CDR2 sequences are MGHRA and YSYEKL. The CDR3 nucleotides read TGCGCCAGCAGCCAAAACAGGGGTACGGACATTCAGTACTTC. Residues: CASSQNRGTDIQYF.

V and J are TRBV4-1 and TRBJ1-4; D ambiguous. Trimming removed 4 bases at V and 8 bases at J, with 11 bases between. The CDR3 contains 13 residues. Per germline, CDR1 MGHRA and CDR2 YSYEKL. This chain's CDR3 is CASSLLRTEKLFF. The DNA for the CDR3 is TGCGCCAGCAGCCTTCTGCGAACCGAAAAACTGTTTTTT.

The rearrangement uses TRBV27 and TRBJ2-1, with D possibly being TRBD1 (5 bases). Per germline, CDR1 MNHEY and CDR2 SMNVEV (reference sequence). The CDR3 is made up of 15 amino acids. Between the trimmed V and J ends, which lost 6 bases and 3 bases, there was a span of 15 bases. The CDR3 DNA reads as TGTGCCAGCAGCGCCGGACACATCGGCTACAATGAGCAGTTCTTC. It translates to CASSAGHIGYNEQFF.

Worth noting for this clone: The same CDR3 also results from other DNA sequences found in this sample. V usage is TRBV2 and J usage is TRBJ2-7; 7 bases fit TRBD1. This CDR3 region has 13 residues. The trim removed 6 bases at V and 2 bases at J, leaving 4 bases unmatched. Per germline, CDR1 SNHLY and CDR2 FYNNEI. The CDR3 region has the DNA TGTGCCAGCAGCGCCGGACAGGCCTACGAGCAGTACTTC. Translation: CASSAGQAYEQYF.

The chain couples TRBV6-5 to TRBJ1-2, with TRBD1 identical over 8 bases. This CDR3 is 13 amino acids long. With V trimmed by 7 bases and J by 8 bases, 9 bases remained unmatched. Per the germline V gene, CDR1 is MNHEY and CDR2 is SVGAGI. The CDR3 region is CASTHDRGDGYTF. CDR3 in DNA: TGTGCCAGCACCCACGACAGGGGAGACGGCTACACCTTC.

The V and J genes are TRBV27 and TRBJ2-2; TRBD2 might be the D (6 bases). Germline V CDR1 and CDR2: MNHEY, SMNVEV (reference sequence). CDR3 length: 19 residues. Trimming took off 4 bases at V and 2 bases at J, with 23 bases between the two ends. The CDR3 loop is CASSYARGSSGINTGELFF. CDR3 DNA sequence: TGTGCCAGCAGTTACGCGCGAGGGAGTAGCGGAATAAACACCGGGGAGCTGTTTTTT.

Note on this clone: This probably arose from a read error, given a far larger clone one base away. The sample holds other DNA sequences that translate to the same CDR3. V and J are TRBV6-4 and TRBJ2-1; 10 nucleotides match TRBD2. Germline V lookup: CDR1 MRHNA, CDR2 SNTAGT. The CDR3 totals 15 residues. The ends lost 0 bases at V and 6 bases at J; junction bases unmatched: 2. In nucleotides, the CDR3 is TGTGCCAGCAGTGACTCGAGCGGGGGGGCCAATGAGCAGTTCTTC. The encoded protein is CASSDSSGGANEQFF.

The chain employs TRBV28 and TRBJ1-2, with TRBD1 as a possible D gene (5 bases). CDR3 length equals 15 residues. Looked up from germline, CDR1 is MDHEN and CDR2 is SYDVKM. V lost 0 bases to trimming and J lost 2 bases, with 10 bases between them. The CDR3 nucleotides read TGTGCCAGCAGTTTATGGAACGGGGGGAACTATGGCTACACCTTC. Protein product: CASSLWNGGNYGYTF.

V usage is TRBV7-9 and J usage is TRBJ2-3; 15 nucleotides match TRBD2. Looked up from germline, CDR1 is SEHNR and CDR2 is FQNEAQ (reference sequence). The CDR3 totals 18 residues. Trimming cost V 3 bases and J 5 bases; bases outside gene matches: 9. The CDR3 here is CASSFGLAGGPSGDTQYF. The CDR3 DNA reads TGTGCCAGCAGCTTTGGACTAGCGGGGGGGCCCAGTGGAGATACGCAGTATTTT.

This clone appeared once. The chain carries TRBV6-5 and TRBJ2-6; TRBD1 might be the D (5 bases). CDR3 length equals 15 residues. Per germline, CDR1 MNHEY and CDR2 SVGAGI. Trimming stripped 2 bases from V and 2 bases from J, with 7 bases between. CDR3 DNA sequence: TGTGCCAGCAGTTACCCCAGGGCTGGGGCCAACGTCCTGACTTTC. Protein sequence: CASSYPRAGANVLTF.

CDR3 in amino acids: CASSQRGQGNQPQHF. CDR3 coding DNA: TGCGCCAGCAGCCAGAGGGGACAGGGCAATCAGCCCCAGCATTTT. The chain has TRBV4-1 and TRBJ1-5; 8 bases fit TRBD1. CDR3 length equals 15 residues. V was pared by 3 bases and J by 2 bases, with 3 bases of the junction left unmatched. Germline V lookup: CDR1 MGHRA, CDR2 YSYEKL.

The genes are TRBV18 and TRBJ2-1; 7 nucleotides align to TRBD2. CDR3 length equals 13 residues. Trimming removed 3 bases from V and 10 bases from J; junction bases left unmatched: 6. From germline, CDR1 is KGHSH and CDR2 LQKENI. CDR3 DNA: TGTGCCAGCTCACCGGGGGGGGTTGTCGAGCAGTTCTTC. Amino acids: CASSPGGVVEQFF.

The rearrangement links TRBV19 to TRBJ1-2; tentatively, D is TRBD1 (5 bases). Germline V gene data show CDR1 as LNHDA and CDR2 as SQIVND (reference sequence). With 8 bases removed from V and 8 bases from J, the gap between germline ends came to 30 bases. This CDR3 contains 17 residues. CDR3 DNA: TGTGCCAGTTCTTGGAGCCTCAGGGACTTGGGGGTATCGGGCTACACCTTC. This sequence encodes CASSWSLRDLGVSGYTF.

Here the CDR3 DNA reads TGTGCCAGCCCATCCGGGACAGGGGCCATAAGCACAGATACGCAGTATTTT. It is translated as CASPSGTGAISTDTQYF. The chain couples TRBV2 to TRBJ2-3, with TRBD1 identical over 10 bases. Germline trimming cut 8 bases from V and 0 bases from J; bases unmatched to any gene: 11. The V gene's germline CDR1 is SNHLY and CDR2 FYNNEI. CDR3 length: 17 amino acids. The whole variable domain, filled in from reference TRBV2 and TRBJ2-3, reads EPEVTQTPSHQVTQMGQEVILRCVPISNHLYFYWYRQILGQKVEFLVSFYNNEISEKSEIFDDQFSVERPDGSNFTLKIRSTKLEDSAMYFCASPSGTGAISTDTQYFGPGTRLTVL.

The J gene is TRBJ2-7, the V gene TRBV19; D gene uncertain. V was trimmed by 2 bases and J by 5 bases, leaving 13 bases between them. Germline-derived CDR1 and CDR2 are LNHDA and SQIVND (reference sequence). The CDR3 covers 14 residues. This CDR3 reads CASSISGNLHEQYF. The CDR3, as DNA: TGTGCCAGTAGTATATCGGGTAATCTACACGAGCAGTACTTC.

CDR3 sequence (DNA): TGTGCCAGCAGCCAAAGGAGCGGGGACTACAATGAGCAGTTCTTC. This codes for CASSQRSGDYNEQFF. V and J are TRBV4-2 and TRBJ2-1; TRBD2 agrees at 7 bases. The length of the CDR3 is 15 residues. Losses at the gene ends were 2 bases for V and 3 bases for J; bases not matched to a gene: 4. Germline-derived CDR1 and CDR2 are LGHNA and YNFKEQ.

The chain employs TRBV30 and TRBJ2-7, with 10 bases aligning to TRBD1. J gave up 3 bases and V 2 bases, and 1 base lay outside the gene matches. Germline CDR1 reads GTSNPN; CDR2 reads SVGIG (reference sequence). The CDR3 is 13 residues long. The CDR3 loop is CAWSRDRGYEQYF. Here the CDR3 DNA reads TGTGCCTGGAGTAGGGACAGGGGCTACGAGCAGTACTTC.

The CDR3 nucleotides read TGTGCCAGCAGTTACGGGTGGCAGGTCACAGATACGCAGTATTTT. The encoded protein is CASSYGWQVTDTQYF. The V gene is TRBV6-5, the J gene TRBJ2-3; D gene uncertain. The CDR3 covers 15 residues. V was clipped by 2 bases and J by 2 bases, with 11 bases between them. Germline V gene data show CDR1 as MNHEY and CDR2 as SVGAGI.

The CDR3 is CASSQLAGGYNEQFF. The CDR3 region has the DNA TGTGCCAGCAGCCAACTAGCGGGGGGATACAATGAGCAGTTCTTC. V usage is TRBV13 and J usage is TRBJ2-1, with 12 bases that match TRBD2. CDR3 length: 15 amino acids. The germline V gene has CDR1 PRHDT and CDR2 FYEKMQ (reference sequence). Trimming removed 5 bases from V and 4 bases from J; junction bases left unmatched: 3.

This clone has a handful of counts. This chain joins TRBV13 and TRBJ1-1, with D uncertain. The germline V gene has CDR1 PRHDT and CDR2 FYEKMQ (reference sequence). Trimming stripped 4 bases from V and 7 bases from J, with 10 bases between. This CDR3 spans 12 amino acids. This chain's CDR3 is CASSSRTIEAFF. The CDR3 DNA follows: TGTGCCAGCAGCTCCCGAACAATTGAAGCTTTCTTT.

This sequence joins TRBV5-5 and TRBJ2-4; D is possibly TRBD1 (6 bases). Trimming removed 4 bases from V and 2 bases from J, with 10 bases in between. The germline gives CDR1 SGHKS, CDR2 YYEKEE (reference sequence). CDR3 length: 14 amino acids. The CDR3 loop is CASSQRGSKNIQYF. As DNA, the CDR3 is TGTGCCAGCAGCCAGAGGGGGTCCAAAAACATTCAGTACTTC.